The 16 T cell receptor beta chains presented below share a single source sample, sequenced in a study of control samples from healthy donors and cancer patients. Data came from immunoSEQ multiplex PCR; TCRdb stores just in-frame clones and leaves some out. This table holds around 94,000 clones, 86% found once. Sequencing was performed on blood. Receptors were obtained from a woman aged 50 to 60 in good health.

The J gene is TRBJ1-3, the V gene TRBV10-3; D call uncertain. Trimming took off 3 bases at V and 0 bases at J, with 9 bases between the two ends. Germline V CDR1 and CDR2: ENHRY, SYGVKD. The CDR3 sequence is 15 residues long. Here the CDR3 reads CAISEHSFSGNTIYF. The CDR3 bases are TGTGCCATCAGTGAACACAGCTTCTCTGGAAACACCATATATTTT.

The chain is built from TRBV7-2 and TRBJ2-3, with D tentatively TRBD1 (5 bases). The CDR3 length is 14 residues. The germline gives CDR1 SGHTA, CDR2 FQGNSA. Between the trimmed V and J ends, which lost 7 bases and 2 bases, there was a span of 13 bases. The CDR3 loop is CASKIGASTDTQYF. In DNA, the CDR3 is TGTGCCAGCAAAATTGGGGCCTCCACAGATACGCAGTATTTT. Filled out from reference TRBV7-2 and TRBJ2-3, the complete variable domain reads GAGVSQSPSNKVTEKGKDVELRCDPISGHTALYWYRQSLGQGLEFLIYFQGNSAPDKSGLPSDRFSAERTGGSVSTLTIQRTQQEDSAVYLCASKIGASTDTQYFGPGTRLTVL.

The gene calls are TRBV7-8 and TRBJ1-3; tentative D call: TRBD1 (6 bases). Germline V gene sequence: CDR1 SGHVS, CDR2 FQNEAQ. With 0 bases removed from V and 1 base from J, the gap between germline ends came to 16 bases. The CDR3 totals 18 residues. CDR3 residues: CASSLAGSSQGSGNTIYF. In nucleotides, the CDR3 is TGTGCCAGCAGCTTAGCGGGATCCTCACAGGGATCTGGAAACACCATATATTTT. Together with reference TRBV7-8 and TRBJ1-3, the CDR3 gives the full variable domain: GAGVSQSPRYKVAKRGQDVALRCDPISGHVSLFWYQQALGQGPEFLTYFQNEAQLDKSGLPSDRFFAERPEGSVSTLKIQRTQQEDSAVYLCASSLAGSSQGSGNTIYFGEGSWLTVV.

The chain combines TRBV19 with TRBJ2-1; the D gene is possibly TRBD2 (7 bases). Deletions cut 5 bases from V and 9 bases from J, with 23 bases between. Germline V lookup: CDR1 LNHDA, CDR2 SQIVND (reference sequence). The CDR3 is 16 residues long. DNA of the CDR3: TGTGCCAGTAGTGGGACCGGGACGGGGGGCGGGGGTGAGCAGTTCTTC. Its translation: CASSGTGTGGGGEQFF.

This sequence joins TRBV3-1 (or the pseudogene TRBV3-2) and TRBJ2-2; maybe TRBD1 (6 bases). This CDR3 is built from 14 residues. Germline V gene sequence: CDR1 LGHDT, CDR2 YNNKEL (reference sequence). The V end was cut by 1 base, the J end by 6 bases, with 9 bases between. DNA for the CDR3: TGTGCCAGCAGCCAAGCACAGGGATCCGGGGAGCTGTTTTTT. It codes for CASSQAQGSGELFF.

This rearrangement joins TRBV9 to TRBJ2-2; no clear D. The germline V and J ends were trimmed by 0 bases and 7 bases, with 7 bases remaining between them. Looked up from germline, CDR1 is SGDLS and CDR2 is YYNGEE. The CDR3 has 13 amino acids. The CDR3 DNA follows: TGTGCCAGCAGCGTAGCCTTTAGCGGGGAGCTGTTTTTT. It yields the protein CASSVAFSGELFF.

This clone was detected once. The chain links TRBV7-2 to TRBJ2-7; D gene uncertain. Trimming removed 2 bases from V and 2 bases from J, with 4 bases in between. Germline-derived CDR1 and CDR2 are SGHTA and FQGNSA. This CDR3 is 12 amino acids long. The CDR3 here is CASSLTAYEQYF. The CDR3 nucleotides are TGTGCCAGCAGCTTAACAGCCTACGAGCAGTACTTC.

V is TRBV19 and J is TRBJ1-4; D gene unclear. Germline-derived CDR1 and CDR2 are LNHDA and SQIVND (reference sequence). Trimming stripped 1 base from V and 5 bases from J, with 11 bases between. The CDR3 loop spans 15 amino acids. CDR3 sequence: CASSIGGGLNEKLFF. CDR3 DNA: TGTGCCAGTAGTATAGGTGGCGGATTGAATGAAAAACTGTTTTTT.

The gene calls are TRBV12-5 and TRBJ2-3; 7 bases match TRBD2. The CDR3 spans 16 residues. J was trimmed by 3 bases and V by 0 bases; bases with no gene match: 6. Germline assignment: CDR1 LGHNT and CDR2 FRNRAP. The CDR3 nucleotides read TGTGCTAGTGGTTTGGTAATGGGGGGGAGGACAGATACGCAGTATTTT. Translated: CASGLVMGGRTDTQYF. The variable domain in full, with the rest retrieved from reference TRBV12-5 and TRBJ2-3, is DARVTQTPRHKVTEMGQEVTMRCQPILGHNTVFWYRQTMMQGLELLAYFRNRAPLDDSGMPKDRFSAEMPDATLATLKIQPSEPRDSAVYFCASGLVMGGRTDTQYFGPGTRLTVL.

This rearrangement joins TRBV7-8 to TRBJ1-1; D gene uncertain. Germline CDR1 and CDR2: SGHVS and FQNEAQ. This CDR3 spans 14 amino acids. The V gene lost 5 bases and the J gene lost 3 bases, with 13 bases spanning the gap. The CDR3 bases are TGTGCCAGCAGCCCCGGGTATCCCGACACTGAAGCTTTCTTT. The encoded protein is CASSPGYPDTEAFF.

The rearrangement uses TRBV20-1 and TRBJ1-6, with D maybe TRBD1 (6 bases). The V end was cut by 3 bases, the J end by 6 bases, with 9 bases between. Germline CDR1 DFQATT, CDR2 SNEGSKA (reference sequence). This CDR3 contains 13 residues. The CDR3 nucleotides are TGCAGTGCTAGTCCAGGGGTTAATTCACCCCTCCACTTT. Translation gives CSASPGVNSPLHF.

The gene calls are TRBV4-2 and TRBJ1-2; TRBD1 is a possible D gene (6 bases). Trimming took 0 bases from V and 4 from J, leaving 9 bases between them. CDR1 is LGHNA and CDR2 is YNFKEQ in the germline V gene. The CDR3 contains 14 residues. The CDR3 DNA is TGTGCCAGCAGCCAAGACATAGGGGGCTATGGCTACACCTTC. The encoded protein is CASSQDIGGYGYTF.

The rearrangement links TRBV2 to TRBJ1-1; D not resolved. The CDR3 is 14 residues long. CDR1 is SNHLY and CDR2 is FYNNEI in the germline V gene. The ends were cut back, 6 bases at V and 0 bases at J, with 11 bases in the middle. The CDR3 DNA is TGTGCCAGCAGCGTGGGCCAAATGAACACTGAAGCTTTCTTT. It encodes CASSVGQMNTEAFF.

The rearrangement links TRBV27 to TRBJ2-1; 10 nucleotides match TRBD2. The CDR3 spans 18 residues. Germline-derived CDR1 and CDR2 are MNHEY and SMNVEV (reference sequence). V gave up 5 bases and J gave up 3 bases; unmatched junction bases: 13. Here the CDR3 reads CASSRKAGGPVGYNEQFF. The CDR3 coding sequence is TGTGCCAGCAGTAGAAAAGCGGGAGGGCCGGTAGGCTACAATGAGCAGTTCTTC.

This clone was counted only a few times. This chain links TRBV7-9 with TRBJ2-7, with a possible D match to TRBD1 (5 bases). Trimming took 5 bases from V and 5 from J, leaving 22 bases between them. The CDR3 is made up of 16 amino acids. Germline lookup yields CDR1 SEHNR and CDR2 FQNEAQ (reference sequence). The CDR3 is CASSPPRATGVHEQYF. CDR3 nucleotide sequence: TGTGCCAGCAGCCCGCCCCGGGCAACAGGAGTACACGAGCAGTACTTC.

The rearrangement links TRBV18 to TRBJ2-5; the D gene is possibly TRBD2 (6 bases). Trimming shortened V by 1 base and J by 4 bases, and 13 bases separated the two germline ends. The CDR3 covers 15 residues. The germline CDR1 and CDR2 sequences are KGHSH and LQKENI. The CDR3 nucleotides are TGTGCCAGCTCACCACGGGAAGACGGGGGAGAGACCCAGTACTTC. It yields the protein CASSPREDGGETQYF.